One sample yielded the 29 T cell receptor beta chains listed below, sequenced in a study of blood T cell repertoires in COVID-19. Sequenced by immunoSEQ multiplex PCR; TCRdb stores in-frame clones only, minus some. There are 20,000 or so clones in the sample; around 89% occur only once, and 5% to 6.5% lies in the top ten. The sample consisted of peripheral blood. These receptors all come from a human donor in a cohort sampled during active COVID-19.

The gene calls are TRBV3-1 (or the pseudogene TRBV3-2) and TRBJ2-1, with TRBD2 matching over 8 bases. This CDR3 spans 15 amino acids. Germline trimming cut 4 bases from V and 9 bases from J; bases unmatched to any gene: 11. Per the germline V gene, CDR1 is LGHDT and CDR2 is YNNKEL (reference sequence). The CDR3 is CASSLHGGRTGEQFF. Written as DNA, the CDR3 is TGTGCCAGCAGCCTTCATGGCGGGAGGACGGGTGAGCAGTTCTTC.

The chain recombines TRBV5-1 with TRBJ2-3, with D unresolved. V lost 3 bases, J lost 2 bases, and 7 bases lay in between. The germline V gene encodes CDR1 SGHRS and CDR2 YFSETQ. This CDR3 comprises 13 residues. The CDR3 sequence is CASSYQFTDTQYF. CDR3 sequence (DNA): TGCGCCAGCAGCTACCAGTTCACAGATACGCAGTATTTT.

The chain couples TRBV12-3 or TRBV12-4 to TRBJ1-4; D is undetermined. Deletions cut 8 bases from V and 0 bases from J, with 7 bases between. CDR3 length equals 13 residues. The DNA of the CDR3 is TGTGCCAGCTGTCCTGCAACTAATGAAAAACTGTTTTTT. Amino acid sequence: CASCPATNEKLFF.

The chain uses TRBV28 and TRBJ1-6; D is uncertain. Trimming stripped 2 bases from V and 12 bases from J, with 8 bases between. The CDR3 length is 12 residues. Germline V gene sequence: CDR1 MDHEN, CDR2 SYDVKM. The CDR3 coding sequence is TGTGCCAGCAGTTTAAAGAGGGAACCCCTCCACTTT. It yields the protein CASSLKREPLHF. The whole variable domain, remainder taken from reference TRBV28 and TRBJ1-6, is DVKVTQSSRYLVKRTGEKVFLECVQDMDHENMFWYRQDPGLGLRLIYFSYDVKMKEKGDIPEGYSVSREKKERFSLILESASTNQTSMYLCASSLKREPLHFGNGTRLTVT.

The V and J genes are TRBV28 and TRBJ1-5; TRBD1 aligns across 7 bases. V shed 5 bases, J shed 0 bases, and the junction held 10 bases outside the gene matches. Germline V lookup: CDR1 MDHEN, CDR2 SYDVKM. The CDR3 is made up of 17 amino acids. The CDR3 sequence: CASSLTGEYYSNQPQHF. For the CDR3, the DNA is TGTGCCAGCAGTCTAACAGGGGAATATTATAGCAATCAGCCCCAGCATTTT.

The V and J genes are TRBV2 and TRBJ1-1, with a tentative D call TRBD1 (6 bases). This CDR3 is 12 amino acids long. V was trimmed by 5 bases and J by 8 bases, leaving 12 bases between them. The germline CDR1 and CDR2 sequences are SNHLY and FYNNEI. This CDR3 reads CASSSGQREAFF. CDR3 sequence (DNA): TGTGCCAGCAGTTCGGGACAACGGGAAGCTTTCTTT.

V gene TRBV20-1 combines with J gene TRBJ1-5; the match to TRBD1 covers 8 bases. The V and J ends lost 5 bases and 8 bases, in that order; junction bases with no gene match: 2. This CDR3 has 11 residues. Germline V gives CDR1 DFQATT, CDR2 SNEGSKA (reference sequence). CDR3 coding DNA: TGCAGTGCTTCACAGGGGGAGCCCCAGCATTTT. Protein: CSASQGEPQHF.

The chain employs TRBV25-1 and TRBJ1-4, with 8 nucleotides matching TRBD1. The CDR3 covers 13 residues. V gave up 6 bases and J gave up 4 bases; unmatched junction bases: 1. Germline-derived CDR1 and CDR2 are MGHDK and SYGVNS. Here the CDR3 reads CASRDRDNEKLFF. As DNA, the CDR3 is TGTGCCAGCAGGGACAGGGATAATGAAAAACTGTTTTTT.

This clone was recorded only once. The chain joins TRBV12-3 or TRBV12-4 to TRBJ2-7; no clear D gene. Trimming shortened V by 3 bases and J by 7 bases, and 10 bases separated the two germline ends. CDR3 length: 12 residues. DNA of the CDR3: TGTGCCAGCAGTTTGGCGGCGGAAGAGCAGTACTTC. It yields the protein CASSLAAEEQYF.

The chain couples TRBV2 to TRBJ1-3, with 7 positions matching TRBD1. Germline values: CDR1 SNHLY, CDR2 FYNNEI. The CDR3 is 13 residues long. V trimming: 8 bases; J trimming: 3 bases; junction bases outside the gene matches: 4. The CDR3 sequence: CASLGTDGNTIYF. CDR3 DNA: TGTGCCAGCCTGGGGACAGATGGAAACACCATATATTTT.

The J gene is TRBJ2-1, the V gene TRBV3-1 (or the pseudogene TRBV3-2); D unresolved. V was shortened by 0 bases and J by 6 bases, with 12 bases between the two germline ends. CDR1 LGHDT and CDR2 YNNKEL come from the germline V gene (reference sequence). The CDR3 length is 15 residues. For the CDR3, the DNA is TGTGCCAGCAGCCAAGACATAGAAGCTGGCAATGAGCAGTTCTTC. As protein: CASSQDIEAGNEQFF.

V and J are TRBV28 and TRBJ1-5; tentative D call: TRBD1 (5 bases). Germline V gene lookup returns CDR1 MDHEN and CDR2 SYDVKM. The V end was cut by 4 bases, the J end by 2 bases, with 15 bases between. The CDR3 length is 16 residues. The CDR3 is CASSSPWGSGNQPQHF. CDR3 DNA sequence: TGTGCCAGCAGTTCTCCCTGGGGCAGTGGCAATCAGCCCCAGCATTTT.

The chain recombines TRBV27 with TRBJ1-1; the D is unclear. V was pared by 6 bases and J by 4 bases, with 6 bases between. The CDR3 is 11 amino acids. Per germline, CDR1 MNHEY and CDR2 SMNVEV (reference sequence). The CDR3 DNA follows: TGTGCCAGCAGCCGGGGCACTGAAGCTTTCTTT. Protein sequence: CASSRGTEAFF.

This chain uses TRBV30 with TRBJ1-1; 7 bases line up with TRBD1. The CDR3 has 14 residues. Germline V gene data show CDR1 as GTSNPN and CDR2 as SVGIG (reference sequence). V trimming: 0 bases; J trimming: 4 bases; junction bases outside the gene matches: 5. The CDR3 DNA is TGTGCCTGGAGTGTGAGACAGGGAGGCACTGAAGCTTTCTTT. Amino acid sequence: CAWSVRQGGTEAFF.

This clone showed up just once. The chain couples TRBV5-4 to TRBJ1-1, with a weak D call TRBD1 (5 bases). Germline V gene data show CDR1 as SGHNT and CDR2 as YYREEE (reference sequence). This CDR3 comprises 15 residues. The V end lost 0 bases, the J end lost 1 base, and 10 bases lay between the germline ends. The CDR3 region is CASSLGTGKNTEAFF. Written as DNA, the CDR3 is TGTGCCAGCAGCTTGGGTACAGGCAAGAACACTGAAGCTTTCTTT.

The V call is TRBV7-9, the J call TRBJ1-1; 8 bases are shared with TRBD1. Germline-derived CDR1 and CDR2 are SEHNR and FQNEAQ (reference sequence). The CDR3 consists of 13 residues. Losses at the gene ends were 5 bases for V and 6 bases for J; bases not matched to a gene: 5. CDR3 DNA sequence: TGTGCCAGCAGCCAGACAGGGGATCCTGAAGCTTTCTTT. It specifies CASSQTGDPEAFF. The variable domain in full, completed from reference TRBV7-9 and TRBJ1-1, reads DTGVSQNPRHKITKRGQNVTFRCDPISEHNRLYWYRQTLGQGPEFLTYFQNEAQLEKSRLLSDRFSAERPKGSFSTLEIQRTEQGDSAMYLCASSQTGDPEAFFGQGTRLTVV.

This sequence joins TRBV2 and TRBJ2-7, with TRBD1 as a possible D gene (6 bases). Looked up from germline, CDR1 is SNHLY and CDR2 is FYNNEI. V gave up 4 bases and J gave up 7 bases, with 17 bases separating them. The CDR3 runs 14 residues. CDR3 DNA sequence: TGTGCCAGCAGTGTGAGGACAGAGGTCTCGGAGCAGTACTTC. Protein: CASSVRTEVSEQYF.

J is TRBJ2-5 and V is TRBV11-3; 7 bases match TRBD1. Trimming cost V 7 bases and J 6 bases; bases outside gene matches: 11. The CDR3 sequence is 14 residues long. Looked up from germline, CDR1 is SGHNT and CDR2 is YENEEA. The CDR3 coding sequence is TGTGCCAGCACCCCCGGGACAGTGGGGCAGACCCAGTACTTC. Its translation: CASTPGTVGQTQYF.

The gene calls are TRBV5-1 and TRBJ2-1; 7 bases match TRBD2. The CDR3 is 15 amino acids. CDR1 SGHRS and CDR2 YFSETQ come from the germline V gene. The ends lost 0 bases at V and 8 bases at J; junction bases unmatched: 8. The CDR3 bases are TGCGCCAGCAGCTTGGCGGGAGGCCCATCCGATGAGCAGTTCTTC. Translation gives CASSLAGGPSDEQFF.

The chain recombines TRBV18 with TRBJ2-1; D remains unclear. The CDR3 loop spans 16 amino acids. Trimming left V 3 bases short and J 3 bases short, with 15 bases between. Germline V gives CDR1 KGHSH, CDR2 LQKENI. CDR3 DNA: TGTGCCAGCTCACCTCCTGGGCAAGAAAGCTACAATGAGCAGTTCTTC. This gives the protein CASSPPGQESYNEQFF.

This chain connects TRBV5-6 to TRBJ1-1, with D perhaps TRBD1 (5 bases). CDR1 is SGHDT, CDR2 YYEEEE, per germline. The CDR3 covers 13 residues. V lost 5 bases to trimming and J lost 2 bases, with 10 bases between them. The CDR3 reads CASRPQGNTEAFF. The CDR3, as DNA: TGTGCCAGCAGACCTCAGGGAAACACTGAAGCTTTCTTT. The whole variable domain, filled in from reference TRBV5-6 and TRBJ1-1, reads DAGVTQSPTHLIKTRGQQVTLRCSPKSGHDTVSWYQQALGQGPQFIFQYYEEEERQRGNFPDRFSGHQFPNYSSELNVNALLLGDSALYLCASRPQGNTEAFFGQGTRLTVV.

The chain links TRBV5-4 to TRBJ2-1, with a possible D match to TRBD2 (5 bases). Per the germline V gene, CDR1 is SGHNT and CDR2 is YYREEE (reference sequence). V lost 2 bases, J lost 2 bases, and 8 bases lay in between. This CDR3 is built from 14 residues. CDR3 amino acids: CASSLRGPYNEQFF. The CDR3 nucleotides read TGTGCCAGCAGCTTAAGAGGGCCCTACAATGAGCAGTTCTTC. The full variable domain, completed using reference TRBV5-4 and TRBJ2-1, is ETGVTQSPTHLIKTRGQQVTLRCSSQSGHNTVSWYQQALGQGPQFIFQYYREEENGRGNFPPRFSGLQFPNYSSELNVNALELDDSALYLCASSLRGPYNEQFFGPGTRLTVL.

The chain recombines TRBV5-1 with TRBJ1-6; possibly TRBD1 for D (6 bases). The CDR3 covers 15 residues. Trimming cost V 1 base and J 7 bases, with 12 bases left between them. The germline V gene has CDR1 SGHRS and CDR2 YFSETQ. Written as DNA, the CDR3 is TGCGCCAGCAGCTTGATGGGACAAGAGAATTCACCCCTCCACTTT. It specifies CASSLMGQENSPLHF.

The chain links TRBV19 to TRBJ2-7; the D gene is possibly TRBD2 (5 bases). CDR1 and CDR2 from the germline V gene are LNHDA and SQIVND (reference sequence). This CDR3 spans 14 amino acids. Trimming removed 5 bases at V and 4 bases at J, with 15 bases between. CDR3 DNA sequence: TGTGCCAGTAGTCTCCGAGCGGCGAATTACGAGCAGTACTTC. Translated: CASSLRAANYEQYF.

The chain carries TRBV28 and TRBJ1-1; no firm D call. The germline V gene encodes CDR1 MDHEN and CDR2 SYDVKM. The ends were cut back, 2 bases at V and 0 bases at J, with 7 bases in the middle. CDR3 length: 14 amino acids. The CDR3 sequence is CASSLVQLNTEAFF. Written as DNA, the CDR3 is TGTGCCAGCAGTTTAGTACAGCTGAACACTGAAGCTTTCTTT.

The gene calls are TRBV19 and TRBJ1-5; TRBD1 matches 7 bases. The CDR3 covers 15 residues. Germline loops: CDR1 LNHDA, CDR2 SQIVND (reference sequence). Losses at the gene ends were 5 bases for V and 3 bases for J; bases not matched to a gene: 7. The CDR3 sequence: CASSGTTGFNQPQHF. CDR3 DNA sequence: TGTGCCAGTAGTGGGACGACAGGGTTCAATCAGCCCCAGCATTTT.

The chain recombines TRBV28 with TRBJ2-3; 7 positions match TRBD1. Germline assignment: CDR1 MDHEN and CDR2 SYDVKM. This CDR3 is 16 amino acids long. Losses at the gene ends were 5 bases for V and 1 base for J; bases not matched to a gene: 9. Here the CDR3 reads CASSRDRRRGTDTQYF. CDR3 in DNA: TGTGCCAGCAGTCGGGACAGACGAAGAGGCACAGATACGCAGTATTTT. The full variable domain, completed using reference TRBV28 and TRBJ2-3, is DVKVTQSSRYLVKRTGEKVFLECVQDMDHENMFWYRQDPGLGLRLIYFSYDVKMKEKGDIPEGYSVSREKKERFSLILESASTNQTSMYLCASSRDRRRGTDTQYFGPGTRLTVL.

The chain recombines TRBV24-1 with TRBJ2-1; 11 bases match TRBD1. The V and J ends lost 3 bases and 6 bases, in that order; junction bases with no gene match: 6. Germline V CDR1 and CDR2: KGHDR, SFDVKD. CDR3 size: 16 residues. CDR3 sequence reads: CATSDPGQGARNEQFF. For the CDR3, the DNA is TGTGCCACCAGTGATCCTGGACAGGGGGCGCGCAATGAGCAGTTCTTC.

The chain uses TRBV28 and TRBJ2-3; no clear D gene. Between the trimmed V and J ends, which lost 4 bases and 4 bases, there was a span of 12 bases. The CDR3 spans 14 residues. The germline CDR1 and CDR2 sequences are MDHEN and SYDVKM. CDR3: CASSSVGQADTQYF. DNA of the CDR3: TGTGCCAGCAGTTCGGTCGGCCAGGCAGATACGCAGTATTTT.